These 30 T cell receptor beta chains were all obtained from the same sample, sequenced in a study of blood T cell repertoires in COVID-19. TCRdb's table, derived via immunoSEQ multiplex PCR, lists solely in-frame clones and lacks some. There are tens of thousands of clones in the sample; over 70% occur only once, and 4.5% to 5% lies in the top ten. The sample was peripheral blood. These receptors came from a human donor in a cohort sampled during active COVID-19.

The genes are TRBV6-5 and TRBJ2-1; D is unclear. The V gene lost 7 bases and the J gene lost 0 bases, with 10 bases spanning the gap. The CDR3 contains 14 residues. CDR1 and CDR2 from the germline V gene are MNHEY and SVGAGI. This CDR3 is CASKETASYNEQFF. The CDR3 DNA sequence: TGTGCCAGCAAGGAAACAGCCTCCTACAATGAGCAGTTCTTC.

CDR3 loop: CASGRDINTGELFF. In DNA, the CDR3 is TGTGCCAGCGGCCGGGACATCAACACCGGGGAGCTGTTTTTT. This chain links TRBV7-3 with TRBJ2-2, with D maybe TRBD1 (6 bases). CDR3 length equals 14 residues. V was pared by 8 bases and J by 2 bases, with 12 bases between. Germline-derived CDR1 and CDR2 are SGHTA and FQGTGA.

The gene calls are TRBV18 and TRBJ2-7, with D tentatively TRBD1 (6 bases). Per germline, CDR1 KGHSH and CDR2 LQKENI. V lost 3 bases and J 2 bases, leaving 8 bases between the germline ends. The CDR3 extends over 13 amino acids. This CDR3 is CASSPRTAYEQYF. The CDR3 DNA follows: TGTGCCAGCTCACCGAGGACAGCCTACGAGCAGTACTTC.

The table lists this clone with a count of one. The gene calls are TRBV19 and TRBJ2-7, with 9 bases lining up with TRBD1. J gave up 5 bases and V 3 bases, and 14 bases lay outside the gene matches. Germline CDR1 LNHDA, CDR2 SQIVND (reference sequence). The CDR3 sequence is 17 residues long. CDR3 DNA: TGTGCCAGTAGTATCGGGACAGGGAGGACTCTCAGTAACGAGCAGTACTTC. As protein: CASSIGTGRTLSNEQYF.

The V gene is TRBV14, the J gene TRBJ1-1; 7 bases fit TRBD1. The CDR3 loop spans 13 amino acids. Germline CDR1 and CDR2: SGHDN and FVKESK. J was trimmed by 5 bases and V by 5 bases; bases with no gene match: 5. In DNA form, the CDR3 reads TGTGCCAGCAGCTCGACAGGGAATACTGAAGCTTTCTTT. Protein product: CASSSTGNTEAFF.

The V gene is TRBV18, the J gene TRBJ2-1, with a possible D match to TRBD2 (5 bases). The CDR3 runs 15 residues. V lost 2 bases and J 4 bases, leaving 12 bases between the germline ends. Per the germline V gene, CDR1 is KGHSH and CDR2 is LQKENI. CDR3 coding DNA: TGTGCCAGCTCACCAGGGCGAGGGCTATACAATGAGCAGTTCTTC. Residues: CASSPGRGLYNEQFF.

This chain links TRBV14 with TRBJ2-5; D might be TRBD1 (6 bases). The CDR3 consists of 14 residues. The V gene lost 5 bases and the J gene lost 5 bases, with 15 bases spanning the gap. The germline V gene encodes CDR1 SGHDN and CDR2 FVKESK. The CDR3 is CASSKQQGGETQYF. Here the CDR3 DNA reads TGTGCCAGCAGCAAACAACAGGGTGGGGAGACCCAGTACTTC.

This clone occurred a few times. This rearrangement joins TRBV2 to TRBJ2-7; tentatively, D is TRBD2 (5 bases). The CDR3 length is 14 residues. Germline values: CDR1 SNHLY, CDR2 FYNNEI. The V and J ends lost 6 bases and 0 bases respectively, with 12 bases between them. This CDR3 reads CASRGSGLSYEQYF. The DNA of the CDR3 is TGTGCCAGCAGGGGCAGCGGCCTCTCCTACGAGCAGTACTTC.

This chain connects TRBV11-2 to TRBJ1-2; 7 bases line up with TRBD1. Germline V CDR1 and CDR2: SGHAT, FQNNGV. This CDR3 is 14 amino acids long. V shed 4 bases, J shed 8 bases, and the junction held 10 bases outside the gene matches. The CDR3 spells CASSSAGGFPGYTF. CDR3 in DNA: TGTGCCAGCAGCTCTGCAGGGGGGTTTCCGGGCTACACCTTC.

The gene calls are TRBV7-2 and TRBJ2-3; possibly TRBD1 for D (5 bases). This CDR3 has 14 amino acids. Germline CDR1 SGHTA, CDR2 FQGNSA. V lost 5 bases and J lost 2, with 11 bases in between. The CDR3 region has the DNA TGTGCCAGCAGCCCCGACAGCTACACAGATACGCAGTATTTT. This gives the protein CASSPDSYTDTQYF.

The chain carries TRBV11-1 and TRBJ2-7; 8 positions agree with TRBD1. Per the germline V gene, CDR1 is SGHAT and CDR2 is FQDESV (reference sequence). J was trimmed by 3 bases and V by 7 bases; bases with no gene match: 14. CDR3 length equals 16 residues. Here the CDR3 reads CASTVGDRRPDYEQYF. Here the CDR3 DNA reads TGTGCCAGCACGGTGGGGGACAGGCGACCCGACTACGAGCAGTACTTC.

This clone was recorded only once. CDR3 residues: CSSGLAGVVDTQYF. DNA for the CDR3: TGCAGCTCGGGACTAGCGGGAGTAGTGGATACGCAGTATTTT. The chain employs TRBV29-1 and TRBJ2-3, with 14 positions matching TRBD2. CDR3 length: 14 residues. Germline CDR1 SQVTM, CDR2 ANQGSEA. V was pared by 8 bases and J by 6 bases, with 7 bases of the junction left unmatched.

The CDR3: CASSAGIAYEQYF. The CDR3 nucleotides read TGTGCCAGTAGCGCAGGGATTGCCTACGAGCAGTACTTC. This chain connects TRBV19 to TRBJ2-7, with a weak D call TRBD1 (5 bases). The CDR3 length is 13 residues. Per the germline V gene, CDR1 is LNHDA and CDR2 is SQIVND (reference sequence). Trimming cost V 6 bases and J 2 bases, with 11 bases left between them.

The sample holds a few counts of this clone. The rearrangement links TRBV3-1 (or the pseudogene TRBV3-2) to TRBJ2-1; 10 bases match TRBD2. The CDR3 loop spans 17 amino acids. The V and J ends lost 1 base and 5 bases, in that order; junction bases with no gene match: 8. In germline, CDR1 is LGHDT, CDR2 YNNKEL (reference sequence). The CDR3 is CASSQGLAGPRDNEQFF. The CDR3 DNA is TGTGCCAGCAGCCAAGGACTAGCGGGCCCTAGGGACAATGAGCAGTTCTTC.

In this sample, this clone turned up a few times. The genes are TRBV6-2 or TRBV6-3 and TRBJ2-3; D possibly corresponds to TRBD2 (6 bases). Trimming shortened V by 0 bases and J by 1 base, and 8 bases separated the two germline ends. The CDR3 sequence is 15 residues long. Per the germline V gene, CDR1 is MNHEY and CDR2 is SVGEGT. The CDR3 sequence is CASSYSSGRTDTQYF. Here the CDR3 DNA reads TGTGCCAGCAGTTACTCTAGCGGACGCACAGATACGCAGTATTTT.

Comment on this clone: At the DNA level, this CDR3 is encoded by other sequences in the same sample as well. V is TRBV29-1 and J is TRBJ2-5, with D tentatively TRBD1 (5 bases). V dropped 1 base and J dropped 1 base, with 7 bases sitting between them. The germline V gene encodes CDR1 SQVTM and CDR2 ANQGSEA. The length of the CDR3 is 13 residues. DNA of the CDR3: TGCAGCGTTGAAGGACAGCCCCAAGAGACCCAGTACTTC. This translates into CSVEGQPQETQYF.

The V gene is TRBV6-1, the J gene TRBJ1-2, with D perhaps TRBD1 (5 bases). The germline V gene encodes CDR1 MNHNS and CDR2 SASEGT. This CDR3 has 15 amino acids. Trimming shortened V by 1 base and J by 2 bases, and 11 bases separated the two germline ends. The CDR3 DNA is TGTGCCAGCAGTGAAGGCTGGGGCAGAAACTATGGCTACACCTTC. Its protein product is CASSEGWGRNYGYTF.

The chain carries TRBV7-9 and TRBJ1-4, with D possibly being TRBD1 (6 bases). Trimming left V 1 base short and J 0 bases short, with 6 bases between. The CDR3 contains 15 residues. CDR1 and CDR2 (germline): SEHNR, FQNEAQ (reference sequence). The CDR3 region is CASSLGTATNEKLFF. The CDR3 region has the DNA TGTGCCAGCAGCTTAGGGACAGCAACTAATGAAAAACTGTTTTTT.

The gene calls are TRBV18 and TRBJ2-2; the match to TRBD2 covers 8 bases. CDR3 size: 18 residues. From germline, CDR1 is KGHSH and CDR2 LQKENI. Trimming at V came to 3 bases and at J to 2 bases, leaving 11 bases not matched to a gene. CDR3: CASSPIRLAKTNTGELFF. The CDR3 DNA follows: TGTGCCAGCTCACCGATCAGACTAGCGAAGACTAACACCGGGGAGCTGTTTTTT.

The CDR3 here is CASSVSPGRTGNYEQFF. In DNA, the CDR3 is TGTGCCAGCAGCGTATCCCCAGGGCGGACAGGGAATTATGAGCAGTTCTTC. The chain combines TRBV9 with TRBJ2-1, with 8 positions matching TRBD1. With V trimmed by 1 base and J by 8 bases, 14 bases remained unmatched. CDR3 size: 17 residues. CDR1 and CDR2 from the germline V gene are SGDLS and YYNGEE.

V usage is TRBV2 and J usage is TRBJ1-1, with 7 bases that match TRBD1. This CDR3 region has 15 residues. Looked up from germline, CDR1 is SNHLY and CDR2 is FYNNEI. Unmatched junction bases numbered 8, after V lost 6 bases and J lost 1 base. CDR3 protein: CASRRIRQGNTEAFF. As DNA, the CDR3 is TGTGCCAGCAGACGCATCAGACAGGGGAACACTGAAGCTTTCTTT.

V and J are TRBV7-9 and TRBJ2-5, with TRBD1 as a possible D gene (5 bases). CDR1 is SEHNR, CDR2 FQNEAQ, per germline (reference sequence). CDR3 size: 13 residues. Trimming pared 0 bases from V and 5 bases from J, leaving 7 bases between. Written as DNA, the CDR3 is TGTGCCAGCAGCTTAGCAGGGGTGGAGACCCAGTACTTC. It codes for CASSLAGVETQYF.

Only one count was recorded for this clone. This chain uses TRBV24-1 with TRBJ2-1, with 10 bases matching TRBD1. CDR1 KGHDR and CDR2 SFDVKD come from the germline V gene. The CDR3 contains 17 residues. V lost 4 bases to trimming and J lost 1 base; unmatched junction nucleotides: 6. CDR3 loop: CATSDKGQGTSYNEQFF. CDR3 DNA sequence: TGTGCCACCAGTGACAAGGGACAGGGGACGTCCTACAATGAGCAGTTCTTC.

The CDR3 spells CASSHVGLAGGNEQFF. The DNA for the CDR3 is TGTGCCAGCAGCCACGTTGGACTAGCGGGAGGCAATGAGCAGTTCTTC. The gene calls are TRBV11-2 and TRBJ2-1; 14 nucleotides agree with TRBD2. The trim removed 5 bases at V and 6 bases at J, leaving 6 bases unmatched. Germline CDR1 is SGHAT and CDR2 is FQNNGV. CDR3 length equals 16 residues.

The chain has TRBV12-2 and TRBJ2-5; the D call in the table, TRBD2, was not verified against the DNA. TRBV12-2 is an annotated pseudogene. The CDR3 loop spans 15 amino acids. Here the CDR3 DNA reads TGTGCAAGTCGCTTAGCCTTTAGCGGGAGAGAGACCCAGTACTTC. This translates into CASRLAFSGRETQYF.

The chain combines TRBV4-1 with TRBJ2-5, with 7 positions matching TRBD1. CDR3 length: 16 residues. The germline V gene encodes CDR1 MGHRA and CDR2 YSYEKL. Trimming removed 0 bases from V and 5 bases from J; junction bases left unmatched: 9. The CDR3: CASSQERSQGRETQYF. As DNA, the CDR3 is TGCGCCAGCAGCCAAGAAAGGTCACAGGGGCGGGAGACCCAGTACTTC.

The gene calls are TRBV9 and TRBJ2-3, with 7 bases aligning to TRBD1. This CDR3 spans 14 amino acids. The V and J ends lost 2 bases and 2 bases, in that order; junction bases with no gene match: 2. CDR1 and CDR2 from the germline V gene are SGDLS and YYNGEE. CDR3 sequence (DNA): TGTGCCAGCAGCGTGGGACAGTTCACAGATACGCAGTATTTT. Translation: CASSVGQFTDTQYF.

The sample holds one count of this clone. The chain is built from TRBV18 and TRBJ2-1, with a possible D match to TRBD2 (6 bases). Germline V gene lookup returns CDR1 KGHSH and CDR2 LQKENI. Trimming stripped 2 bases from V and 0 bases from J, with 8 bases between. The CDR3 is 15 amino acids. CDR3 region: CASSPAGSSYNEQFF. DNA for the CDR3: TGTGCCAGCTCACCAGCCGGGAGCTCCTACAATGAGCAGTTCTTC.

The V and J genes are TRBV7-9 and TRBJ2-1; D might be TRBD2 (5 bases). V lost 3 bases to trimming and J lost 0 bases, with 12 bases between them. The germline CDR1 and CDR2 sequences are SEHNR and FQNEAQ (reference sequence). The CDR3 sequence is 16 residues long. CDR3 region: CASSFERNPSYNEQFF. DNA of the CDR3: TGTGCCAGCAGCTTTGAGCGGAACCCCTCCTACAATGAGCAGTTCTTC.

V usage is TRBV7-9 and J usage is TRBJ2-5; 7 bases map to TRBD2. The V gene's germline CDR1 is SEHNR and CDR2 FQNEAQ (reference sequence). With V trimmed by 5 bases and J by 9 bases, 12 bases remained unmatched. The CDR3 sequence is 14 residues long. This CDR3 is CASSLFLAGVAQYF. The CDR3 nucleotides are TGTGCCAGCAGCCTTTTTTTGGCGGGAGTGGCCCAGTACTTC.